This TCR beta chain is from a study of tumor and adjacent non-tumor tissue in lung cancer. Whole-study context: The patients, roughly 10 men and 4 or 5 women, were roughly 30 to 76 with stage I to III disease. About 4.2 million productive TCRbeta reads were obtained per sample on average. Findings and caveats of the study: Top 100 clones took a larger repertoire share in normal lung.

Germline V gives CDR1 DFQATT, CDR2 SNEGSKA (reference sequence). The CDR3 is made up of 12 amino acids. The library came from three nested PCR rounds adapted from ARM-PCR protocols. A single record per CDR3 protein comes from TCRdb applying MiXCR to the multiplex PCR reads. The data contain about 200,000 distinct CDR3 sequences, 71% of them singletons. This clonotype was counted between two and nine times. The target antigen is unknown. No cell sorting was done before RNA was extracted from the tissue. The gene calls are TRBV20-1 and TRBJ1-1; unclear D gene. Material: lung tumor tissue. This TCR came from a man aged 55 to 70 with non-small cell lung cancer. The CDR3 sequence: CNPNGRNTEAFF. CDR3 nucleotides: TGCAACCCCAACGGGAGGAACACTGAAGCTTTCTTT.